The 19 T cell receptor beta chains below come from one sample, sequenced in a study of neurological immune-mediated disorders. One entry per CDR3 protein results from TCRdb running MiXCR on the 5' RACE reads. The table has roughly 120,000 distinct CDR3 sequences, roughly 3.2% seen once. Material for sequencing was PBMCs. All receptors come from a woman aged 25-40 years with multiple sclerosis.

This clonotype was detected a few times. This could be a read error, since a much larger clone is one nucleotide away. The CDR3 end shows no conserved phenylalanine or tryptophan, and so a read error is likely. This rearrangement joins TRBV6-5 to TRBJ1-2, with a tentative D call TRBD1 (6 bases). V lost 2 bases and J 5 bases, leaving 9 bases between the germline ends. Germline CDR1 reads MNHEY; CDR2 reads SVGAGI. CDR3 size: 13 residues. CDR3 sequence: CASSYVQGYGYTI. DNA of the CDR3: TGTGCCAGCAGTTACGTCCAGGGGTATGGCTACACCATC.

This clonotype was seen repeatedly, ten times or more. V is TRBV7-2 and J is TRBJ1-2; D uncertain. CDR3 length: 14 residues. V lost 5 bases and J lost 3, with 13 bases in between. Germline loops: CDR1 SGHTA, CDR2 FQGNSA. CDR3 amino acids: CASSPPRRDYGYTF. The DNA for the CDR3 is TGTGCCAGCAGCCCTCCCCGGAGGGACTATGGCTACACCTTC.

This clonotype has a count of ten or more. This sequence joins TRBV9 and TRBJ2-3; no clear D. Germline V CDR1 and CDR2: SGDLS, YYNGEE. Trimming took off 1 base at V and 1 base at J, with 10 bases between the two ends. The CDR3 runs to 15 residues. The CDR3 loop is CASSVRFQGTDTQYF. In DNA, the CDR3 is TGTGCCAGCAGCGTAAGGTTTCAGGGCACAGATACGCAGTATTTT.

The table lists this clonotype with a few counts. The chain carries TRBV7-9 and TRBJ2-3; 9 bases agree with TRBD2. Germline loops: CDR1 SEHNR, CDR2 FQNEAQ (reference sequence). J gave up 5 bases and V 0 bases, and 6 bases lay outside the gene matches. The CDR3 runs to 16 residues. The CDR3 nucleotides are TGTGCCAGCAGCTTAGCACTAGCGGGCGTGGGAGATACGCAGTATTTT. It codes for CASSLALAGVGDTQYF. Complete variable domain (other parts from reference TRBV7-9 and TRBJ2-3): DTGVSQNPRHKITKRGQNVTFRCDPISEHNRLYWYRQTLGQGPEFLTYFQNEAQLEKSRLLSDRFSAERPKGSFSTLEIQRTEQGDSAMYLCASSLALAGVGDTQYFGPGTRLTVL.

This clonotype was recorded many times. This chain uses TRBV12-3 or TRBV12-4 with TRBJ1-5; D is perhaps TRBD1 (6 bases). The ends were cut back, 4 bases at V and 3 bases at J, with 10 bases in the middle. The CDR3 covers 14 residues. The CDR3 region is CASSSRGFNQPQHF. The DNA for the CDR3 is TGTGCCAGCAGTTCTAGGGGGTTCAATCAGCCCCAGCATTTT.

V and J are TRBV20-1 and TRBJ1-5; possible D gene TRBD1, 5 bases. Trimming pared 5 bases from V and 0 bases from J, leaving 11 bases between. The CDR3 covers 14 residues. Germline V gives CDR1 DFQATT, CDR2 SNEGSKA (reference sequence). CDR3 region: CSAGQGDSNQPQHF. The CDR3 region has the DNA TGCAGTGCTGGACAAGGGGATAGCAATCAGCCCCAGCATTTT.

In this sample, this clonotype turned up many times. The rearrangement links TRBV6-2 or TRBV6-3 to TRBJ2-5; TRBD1 aligns across 7 bases. The V gene end was trimmed by 6 bases and the J gene end by 5 bases; junction bases not matched to a gene: 12. The germline V gene encodes CDR1 MNHEY and CDR2 SVGEGT. The CDR3 contains 15 residues. The CDR3 loop reads CASSTTGTDVETQYF. The CDR3 DNA reads TGTGCCAGCAGCACGACCGGGACAGACGTCGAGACCCAGTACTTC.

This clonotype was recorded many times. This rearrangement joins TRBV12-3 or TRBV12-4 to TRBJ2-1; 11 nucleotides match TRBD2. The CDR3 consists of 18 residues. With V trimmed by 3 bases and J by 5 bases, 12 bases remained unmatched. The CDR3 coding sequence is TGTGCCAGCAGTTTCAGTCGGGGACTAGCGGTGGCAGACAATGAGCAGTTCTTC. Protein product: CASSFSRGLAVADNEQFF.

This clonotype was detected many times. The rearrangement links TRBV5-1 to TRBJ2-5; D might be TRBD1 (5 bases). The CDR3 runs to 15 residues. Trimming shortened V by 0 bases and J by 5 bases, and 14 bases separated the two germline ends. Germline V lookup: CDR1 SGHRS, CDR2 YFSETQ. Here the CDR3 reads CASSLAGQVVETQYF. For the CDR3, the DNA is TGCGCCAGCAGCTTGGCAGGGCAGGTAGTGGAGACCCAGTACTTC.

This clonotype was counted ten times or more. V is TRBV3-1 and J is TRBJ1-2, with D perhaps TRBD1 (6 bases). CDR3 length: 14 amino acids. CDR1 and CDR2 from the germline V gene are LGHDT and YNNKEL (reference sequence). Trimming left V 3 bases short and J 2 bases short, with 10 bases between. The CDR3, as DNA: TGTGCCAGCAGCCACGTCAGGGGAAACTATGGCTACACCTTC. It codes for CASSHVRGNYGYTF.

This clonotype has at least ten counts. The chain uses TRBV7-9 and TRBJ2-7, with 9 bases matching TRBD2. The CDR3 is 15 residues long. V shed 5 bases and J 0 bases; nucleotides not matched to a gene: 5. Germline CDR1 SEHNR, CDR2 FQNEAQ (reference sequence). The CDR3 reads CASSVSGSSSYEQYF. The CDR3 DNA reads as TGTGCCAGCAGCGTTAGCGGGAGTTCCTCCTACGAGCAGTACTTC.

This clonotype was detected many times. V usage is TRBV20-1 and J usage is TRBJ2-6; D is possibly TRBD2 (6 bases). Germline V gives CDR1 DFQATT, CDR2 SNEGSKA (reference sequence). Deletions cut 1 base from V and 4 bases from J, with 8 bases between. The length of the CDR3 is 14 residues. CDR3 DNA: TGCAGTGCTAGAGTCGGGAGCGGGGCCAACGTCCTGACTTTC. Amino acid sequence: CSARVGSGANVLTF.

Ten or more counts support this clonotype. J is TRBJ1-4 and V is TRBV20-1; D ambiguous. Looked up from germline, CDR1 is DFQATT and CDR2 is SNEGSKA (reference sequence). The germline V and J ends were trimmed by 0 bases and 3 bases, with 11 bases remaining between them. The CDR3 is made up of 15 amino acids. DNA of the CDR3: TGCAGTGCTAGAGATCGGAAAGGGTCTAATGAAAAACTGTTTTTT. Its translation: CSARDRKGSNEKLFF.

This clonotype was counted many times. This rearrangement joins TRBV4-1 to TRBJ1-4; D gene unclear. Germline CDR1 and CDR2: MGHRA and YSYEKL. The length of the CDR3 is 15 residues. V lost 1 base, J lost 1 base, and 7 bases lay in between. DNA for the CDR3: TGCGCCAGCAGCCAAGTGGGTAGAACTAATGAAAAACTGTTTTTT. Residues: CASSQVGRTNEKLFF.

This clonotype showed up many times. CDR3 in DNA: TGTGCCAGCAGCGCCGGACTTGACTATAATTCACCCCTCCACTTT. Translating gives CASSAGLDYNSPLHF. The rearrangement uses TRBV9 and TRBJ1-6, with D uncertain. Per germline, CDR1 SGDLS and CDR2 YYNGEE. V shed 3 bases and J shed 3 bases, with 10 bases lying between them. This CDR3 spans 15 amino acids.

The J gene is TRBJ2-7, the V gene TRBV20-1; the D gene is possibly TRBD2 (6 bases). This CDR3 spans 15 amino acids. V was pared by 5 bases and J by 4 bases, with 21 bases between. Germline V gives CDR1 DFQATT, CDR2 SNEGSKA (reference sequence). CDR3: CSASSSVRSEYEQYF. The CDR3 DNA sequence: TGCAGTGCTTCATCTAGCGTCCGCTCGGAGTACGAGCAGTACTTC.

This clonotype has ten or more counts. The DNA for the CDR3 is TGTGCCAGCAGTCGCGGTGGAAATCAGCCCCAGCATTTT. Translated: CASSRGGNQPQHF. The chain couples TRBV14 to TRBJ1-5; D ambiguous. Germline V gene data show CDR1 as SGHDN and CDR2 as FVKESK. V was trimmed by 6 bases and J by 4 bases, leaving 10 bases between them. The CDR3 is 13 amino acids.

In its sample, this clonotype was seen many times. This chain links TRBV15 with TRBJ1-4; the D gene is possibly TRBD1 (5 bases). Trimming left V 10 bases short and J 7 bases short, with 16 bases between. Germline CDR1 LNHNV, CDR2 YYDKDF (reference sequence). CDR3 length: 13 residues. The CDR3 DNA is TGTGCCATTCGTTCAGGGAGGAGTGAAAAACTGTTTTTT. Its translation: CAIRSGRSEKLFF.

This clonotype showed up many times. This chain connects TRBV20-1 to TRBJ2-7, with 11 bases that match TRBD2. The CDR3 is 14 residues long. Germline V gives CDR1 DFQATT, CDR2 SNEGSKA (reference sequence). The V gene end was trimmed by 4 bases and the J gene end by 3 bases; junction bases not matched to a gene: 5. The CDR3 here is CSANPTSGVYEQYF. In nucleotides, the CDR3 is TGCAGTGCTAATCCGACTAGCGGGGTCTACGAGCAGTACTTC.